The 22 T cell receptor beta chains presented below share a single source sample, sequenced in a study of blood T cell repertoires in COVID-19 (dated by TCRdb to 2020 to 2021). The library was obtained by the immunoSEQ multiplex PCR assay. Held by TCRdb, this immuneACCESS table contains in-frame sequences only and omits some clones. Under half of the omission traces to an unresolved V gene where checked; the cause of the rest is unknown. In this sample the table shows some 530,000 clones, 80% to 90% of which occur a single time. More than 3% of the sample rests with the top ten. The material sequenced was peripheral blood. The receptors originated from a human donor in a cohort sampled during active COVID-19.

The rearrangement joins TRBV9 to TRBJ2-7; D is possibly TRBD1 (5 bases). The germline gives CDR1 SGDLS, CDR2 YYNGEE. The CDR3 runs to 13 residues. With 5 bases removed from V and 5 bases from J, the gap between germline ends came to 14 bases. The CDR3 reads CASSRLGVHEQYF. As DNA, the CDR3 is TGTGCCAGCAGTCGCCTAGGGGTTCACGAGCAGTACTTC.

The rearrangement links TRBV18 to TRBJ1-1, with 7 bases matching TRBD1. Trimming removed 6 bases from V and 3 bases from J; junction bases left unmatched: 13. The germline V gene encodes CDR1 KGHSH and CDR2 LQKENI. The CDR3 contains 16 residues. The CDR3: CASSRRGGQRDTEAFF. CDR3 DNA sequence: TGTGCCAGCTCCCGCCGAGGGGGACAGCGTGACACTGAAGCTTTCTTT.

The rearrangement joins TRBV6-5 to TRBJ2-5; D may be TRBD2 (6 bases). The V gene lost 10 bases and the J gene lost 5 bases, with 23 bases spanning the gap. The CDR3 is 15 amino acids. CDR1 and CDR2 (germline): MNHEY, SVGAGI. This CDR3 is CATRGASVIGETQYF. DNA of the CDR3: TGTGCCACCCGGGGTGCTAGCGTTATCGGGGAGACCCAGTACTTC.

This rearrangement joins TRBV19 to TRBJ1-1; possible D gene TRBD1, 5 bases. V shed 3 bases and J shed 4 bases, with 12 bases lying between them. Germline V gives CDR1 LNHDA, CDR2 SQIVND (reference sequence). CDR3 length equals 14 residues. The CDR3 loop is CASSMGSGGTEAFF. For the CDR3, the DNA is TGTGCCAGTAGTATGGGGTCCGGGGGCACTGAAGCTTTCTTT.

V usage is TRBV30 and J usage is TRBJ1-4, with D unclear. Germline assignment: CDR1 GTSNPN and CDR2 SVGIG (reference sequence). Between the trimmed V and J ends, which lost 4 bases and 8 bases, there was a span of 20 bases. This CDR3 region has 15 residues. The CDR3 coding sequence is TGTGCCTGGAAGCCAGCGCCCTCGGTAGGAGAAAAACTGTTTTTT. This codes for CAWKPAPSVGEKLFF.

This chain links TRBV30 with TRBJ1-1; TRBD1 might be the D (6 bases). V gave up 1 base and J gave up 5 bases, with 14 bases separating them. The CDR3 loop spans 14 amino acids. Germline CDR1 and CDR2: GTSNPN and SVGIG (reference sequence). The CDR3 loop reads CAWSEGVGKTEAFF. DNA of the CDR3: TGTGCCTGGAGTGAGGGGGTGGGGAAAACTGAAGCTTTCTTT. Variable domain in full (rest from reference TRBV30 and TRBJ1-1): SQTIHQWPATLVQPVGSPLSLECTVEGTSNPNLYWYRQAAGRGLQLLFYSVGIGQISSEVPQNLSASRPQDRQFILSSKKLLLSDSGFYLCAWSEGVGKTEAFFGQGTRLTVV.

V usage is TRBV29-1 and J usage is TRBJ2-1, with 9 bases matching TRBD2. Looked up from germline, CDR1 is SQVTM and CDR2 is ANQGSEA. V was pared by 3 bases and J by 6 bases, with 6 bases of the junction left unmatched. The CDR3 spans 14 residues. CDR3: CSVEASGKPNEQFF. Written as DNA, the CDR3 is TGCAGCGTTGAGGCTAGCGGGAAACCCAATGAGCAGTTCTTC.

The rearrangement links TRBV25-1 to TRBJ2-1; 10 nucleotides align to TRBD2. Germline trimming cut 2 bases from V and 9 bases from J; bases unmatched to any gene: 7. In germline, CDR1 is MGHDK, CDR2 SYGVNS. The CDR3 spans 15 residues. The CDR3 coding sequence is TGTGCCAGCAGTGAAGACAGGACTAGCGGCCGTGAGCAGTTCTTC. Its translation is CASSEDRTSGREQFF.

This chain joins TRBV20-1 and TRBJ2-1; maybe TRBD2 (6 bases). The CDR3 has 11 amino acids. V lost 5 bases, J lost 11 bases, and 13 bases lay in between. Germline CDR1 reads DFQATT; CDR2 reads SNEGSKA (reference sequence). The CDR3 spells CSAHRDLKQFF. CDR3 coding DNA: TGCAGTGCTCACCGGGACTTGAAGCAGTTCTTC.

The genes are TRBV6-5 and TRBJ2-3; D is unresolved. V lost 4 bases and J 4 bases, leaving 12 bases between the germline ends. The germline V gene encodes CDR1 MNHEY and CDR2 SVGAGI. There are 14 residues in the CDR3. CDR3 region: CASSLESQADTQYF. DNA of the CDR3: TGTGCCAGCAGTTTAGAGAGCCAAGCAGATACGCAGTATTTT.

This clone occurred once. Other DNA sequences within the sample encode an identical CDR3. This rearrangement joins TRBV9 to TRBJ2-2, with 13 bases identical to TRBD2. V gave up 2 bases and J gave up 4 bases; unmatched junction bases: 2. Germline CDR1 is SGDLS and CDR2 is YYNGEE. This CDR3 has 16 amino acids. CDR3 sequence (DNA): TGTGCCAGCAGCGTGGGACTAGCGGGGTCCACCGGGGAGCTGTTTTTT. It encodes CASSVGLAGSTGELFF.

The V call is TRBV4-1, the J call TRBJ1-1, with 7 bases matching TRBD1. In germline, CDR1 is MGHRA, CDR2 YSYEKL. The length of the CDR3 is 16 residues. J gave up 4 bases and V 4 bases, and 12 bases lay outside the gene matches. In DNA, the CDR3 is TGCGCCAGCAGCCTCACGACAGGGCCCGGGGGCACTGAAGCTTTCTTT. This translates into CASSLTTGPGGTEAFF.

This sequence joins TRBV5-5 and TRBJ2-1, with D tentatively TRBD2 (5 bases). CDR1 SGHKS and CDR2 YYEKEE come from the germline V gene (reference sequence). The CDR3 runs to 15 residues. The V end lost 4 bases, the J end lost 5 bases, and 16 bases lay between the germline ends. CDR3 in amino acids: CASSLRTGGNNEQFF. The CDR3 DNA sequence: TGTGCCAGCAGCCTCCGGACTGGCGGCAACAATGAGCAGTTCTTC.

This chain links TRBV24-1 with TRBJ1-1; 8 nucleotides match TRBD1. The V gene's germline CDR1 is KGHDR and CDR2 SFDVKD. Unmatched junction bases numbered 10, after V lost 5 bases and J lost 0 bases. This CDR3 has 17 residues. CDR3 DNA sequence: TGTGCCACCAGTGGGAGGGGGACAGGCCCGATGAACACTGAAGCTTTCTTT. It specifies CATSGRGTGPMNTEAFF.

CDR3 in amino acids: CASSLQGLGNIQYF. CDR3 sequence (DNA): TGTGCCAGCAGCTTACAGGGTCTAGGGAACATTCAGTACTTC. The chain links TRBV7-9 to TRBJ2-4; TRBD1 might be the D (5 bases). Germline-derived CDR1 and CDR2 are SEHNR and FQNEAQ (reference sequence). The V end was cut by 2 bases, the J end by 7 bases, with 12 bases between. CDR3 length: 14 residues.

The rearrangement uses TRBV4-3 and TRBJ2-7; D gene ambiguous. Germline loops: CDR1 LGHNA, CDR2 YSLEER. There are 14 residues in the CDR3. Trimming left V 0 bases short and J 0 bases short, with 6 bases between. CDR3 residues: CASSQERSSYEQYF. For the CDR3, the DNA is TGCGCCAGCAGCCAAGAGAGGAGCTCCTACGAGCAGTACTTC.

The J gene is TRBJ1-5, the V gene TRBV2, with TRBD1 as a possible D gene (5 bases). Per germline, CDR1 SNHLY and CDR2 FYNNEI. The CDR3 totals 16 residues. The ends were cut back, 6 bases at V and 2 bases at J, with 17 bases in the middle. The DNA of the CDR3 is TGTGCCAGCAGACGATGGGACTTGGGTCGCAATCAGCCCCAGCATTTT. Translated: CASRRWDLGRNQPQHF.

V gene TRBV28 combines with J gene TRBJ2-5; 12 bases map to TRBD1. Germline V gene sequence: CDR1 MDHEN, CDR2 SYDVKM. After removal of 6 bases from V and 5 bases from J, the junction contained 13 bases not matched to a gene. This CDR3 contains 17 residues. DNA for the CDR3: TGTGCCAGCAGATCGGATTCCGGGACAGGGGGCGGCGAGACCCAGTACTTC. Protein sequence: CASRSDSGTGGGETQYF.

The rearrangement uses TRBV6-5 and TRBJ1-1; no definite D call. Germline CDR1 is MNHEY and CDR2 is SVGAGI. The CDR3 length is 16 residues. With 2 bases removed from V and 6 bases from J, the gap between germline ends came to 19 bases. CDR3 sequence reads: CASSYSDRGGGSEAFF. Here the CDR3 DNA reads TGTGCCAGCAGTTACAGCGACCGGGGAGGAGGCTCTGAAGCTTTCTTT.

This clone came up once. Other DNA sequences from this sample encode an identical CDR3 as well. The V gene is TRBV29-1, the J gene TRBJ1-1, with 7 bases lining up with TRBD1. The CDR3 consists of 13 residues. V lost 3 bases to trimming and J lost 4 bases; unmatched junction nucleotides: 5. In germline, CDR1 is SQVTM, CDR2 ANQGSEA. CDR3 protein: CSVERAGGTEAFF. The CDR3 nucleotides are TGCAGCGTTGAGCGGGCAGGGGGCACTGAAGCTTTCTTT.

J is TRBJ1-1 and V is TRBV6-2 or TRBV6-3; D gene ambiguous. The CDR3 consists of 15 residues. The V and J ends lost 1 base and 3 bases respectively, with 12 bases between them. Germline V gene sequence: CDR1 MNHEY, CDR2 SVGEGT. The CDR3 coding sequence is TGTGCCAGCAGTTACTTCCGGTTCTTGGACACTGAAGCTTTCTTT. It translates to CASSYFRFLDTEAFF.

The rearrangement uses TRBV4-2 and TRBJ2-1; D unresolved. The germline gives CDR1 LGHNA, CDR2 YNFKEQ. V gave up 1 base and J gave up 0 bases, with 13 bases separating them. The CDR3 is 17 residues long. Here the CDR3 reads CASSQVGSPSSYNEQFF. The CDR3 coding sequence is TGTGCCAGCAGCCAAGTAGGTAGCCCTAGCTCCTACAATGAGCAGTTCTTC.